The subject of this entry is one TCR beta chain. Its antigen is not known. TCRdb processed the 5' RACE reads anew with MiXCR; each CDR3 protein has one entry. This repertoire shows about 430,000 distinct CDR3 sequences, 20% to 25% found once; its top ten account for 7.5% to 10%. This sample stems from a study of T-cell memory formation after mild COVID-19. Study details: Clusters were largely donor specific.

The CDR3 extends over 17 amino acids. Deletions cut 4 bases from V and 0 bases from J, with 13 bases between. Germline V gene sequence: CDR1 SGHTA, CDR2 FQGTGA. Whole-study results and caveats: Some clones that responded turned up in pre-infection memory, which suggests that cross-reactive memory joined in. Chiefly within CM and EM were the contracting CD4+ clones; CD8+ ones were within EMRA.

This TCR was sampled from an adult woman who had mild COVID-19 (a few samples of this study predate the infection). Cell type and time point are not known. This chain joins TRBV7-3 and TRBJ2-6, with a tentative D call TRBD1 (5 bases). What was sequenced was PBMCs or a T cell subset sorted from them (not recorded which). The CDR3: CASSSRQISSGANVLTF. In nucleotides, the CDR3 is TGTGCCAGCAGCTCCCGACAGATTAGCTCTGGGGCCAACGTCCTGACTTTC.